The T cell receptor beta chain under discussion was sequenced for a study of blood T cell repertoires in COVID-19 (dated by TCRdb to 2018 to 2021). Background for the entire study: The collaborator samples originated in the United States, Italy and Spain and spanned the acute and convalescent phases of COVID-19. The prospective study material was composed of cDNA or gDNA derived from T cells, B-cell-depleted T cells, or PBMCs. Deeply sampled blood TCRbeta repertoires from subjects exposed to, actively infected with, or recovered from COVID-19 were included in the dataset. The repertoires were made available in a free public database intended to serve as a resource for research on the immune response to SARS-CoV-2. The samples were drawn from the first 160 participants of the ongoing ImmuneRACE study and from 950 to 1,500 subjects provided by 6 global collaborators. The sample metadata nearly always contained a de-identified subject ID, COVID-19 status, age in years and sex. Where available, HLA class I and class II types were taken from metadata supplied by the sample provider and were not determined by assay-based typing. Overall study outcomes, separate from this receptor: The amount of clinical and demographic metadata varied by source and participant and was provided uncurated.

This clone was detected a few times. Its antigen remains unidentified. No much larger clone exists at a distance of one base, and base qualities are not known. A second Seattle source provided samples from volunteer blood donors who had recovered from COVID-19. Whole blood was collected in K2EDTA tubes by collaborating institutions according to the institutions' own protocols. For TCRbeta analysis, collaborators shipped samples in one of three forms: frozen whole blood, isolated PBMCs, or DNA extracted from either of those sample types. V and J are trimmed by 5 bases and 2 bases, and the gene matches miss 8 bases of the junction. CDR1 LNHDA and CDR2 SQIVND are derived from the germline V gene (reference sequence). Counted from cysteine to phenylalanine, this CDR3 has 16 amino acids. The kept DNA is CDR3 alone, 48 bases in frame from the first base. TCRbeta CDR3 regions were amplified from genomic DNA using the immunoSEQ Assay, a bias-controlled multiplex PCR. The original pipeline was this. The number of nucleated cells in each sample was estimated by amplification of reference gene primers within the assay. To quantify the absolute abundance of each unique TCRbeta CDR3 rearrangement, sequence reads were collapsed and filtered. For each sample, productive Simpson clonality was calculated as the square root of Simpson's diversity index across productive rearrangements. TCRdb stores this immuneACCESS table with in-frame sequences only. Part of the clones is absent; in the studies checked, under half of the shortfall reflects unresolved V genes, and no reason is known for the rest. Clone size and the V and J calls come from that table; the DNA yielded D and trimming. Present in this sample are some 320,000 clones, about 91% of which were seen just once. 6.9% of the sample belongs to the ten largest clones.

The sequenced sample consisted of peripheral blood. The TCR sequence derives from a woman younger than 45 who had recovered from COVID-19. The sequence is built from TRBV19 and TRBJ2-1, with 8 junctional bases fitting TRBD1. The DNA reads TGTGCCAGTAGTCCCGGACAGGGTATCGCCTACAATGAGCAGTTCTTC. Translated, this is CASSPGQGIAYNEQFF.